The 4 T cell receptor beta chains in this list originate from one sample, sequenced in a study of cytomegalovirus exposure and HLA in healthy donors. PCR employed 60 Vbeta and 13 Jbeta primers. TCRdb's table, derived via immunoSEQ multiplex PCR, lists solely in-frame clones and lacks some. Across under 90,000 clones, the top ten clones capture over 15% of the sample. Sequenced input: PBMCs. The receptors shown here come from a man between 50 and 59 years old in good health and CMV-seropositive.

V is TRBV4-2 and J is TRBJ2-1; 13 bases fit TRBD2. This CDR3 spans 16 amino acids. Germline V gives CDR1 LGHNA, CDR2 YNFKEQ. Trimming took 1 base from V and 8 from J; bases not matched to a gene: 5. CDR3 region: CASSQALLAGGDEQFF. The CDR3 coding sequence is TGTGCCAGCAGCCAAGCCTTACTAGCGGGAGGGGATGAGCAGTTCTTC.

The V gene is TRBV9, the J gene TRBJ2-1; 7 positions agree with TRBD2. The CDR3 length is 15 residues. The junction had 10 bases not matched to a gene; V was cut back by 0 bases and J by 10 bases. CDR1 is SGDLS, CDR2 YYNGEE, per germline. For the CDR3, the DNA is TGTGCCAGCAGCGTAGCTACGACTAGCCGGGGGGAGCAGTTCTTC. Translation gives CASSVATTSRGEQFF.

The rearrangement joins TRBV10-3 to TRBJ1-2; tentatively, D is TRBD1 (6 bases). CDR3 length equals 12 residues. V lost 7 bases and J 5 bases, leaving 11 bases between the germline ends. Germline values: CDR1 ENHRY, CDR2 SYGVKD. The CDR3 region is CAITSGTYGYTF. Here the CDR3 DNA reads TGTGCCATCACCTCCGGGACATATGGCTACACCTTC.

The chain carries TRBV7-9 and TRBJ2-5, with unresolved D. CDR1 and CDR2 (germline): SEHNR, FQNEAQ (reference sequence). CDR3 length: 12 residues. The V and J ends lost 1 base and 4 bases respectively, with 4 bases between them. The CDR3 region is CASSLVRETQYF. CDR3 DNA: TGTGCCAGCAGCTTAGTCAGAGAGACCCAGTACTTC. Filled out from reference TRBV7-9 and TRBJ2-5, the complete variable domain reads DTGVSQNPRHKITKRGQNVTFRCDPISEHNRLYWYRQTLGQGPEFLTYFQNEAQLEKSRLLSDRFSAERPKGSFSTLEIQRTEQGDSAMYLCASSLVRETQYFGPGTRLLVL.